The 8 T cell receptor beta chains reported below all come from one sample, sequenced in a study of cytomegalovirus exposure and HLA in healthy donors. Researchers ran the PCR with 60 Vbeta and 13 Jbeta primers. TCRdb keeps only in-frame clones here, not all; method: immunoSEQ multiplex PCR. The table records tens of thousands of clones, about 73% of them present only once. Sequencing was performed on PBMCs. The receptor source for this set is a woman aged 45-59 years in good health and CMV-seropositive.

This CDR3 reads CASSLWGQGVHYEQYF. In DNA form, the CDR3 reads TGTGCCAGCAGTTTATGGGGCCAGGGGGTCCACTACGAGCAGTACTTC. V and J are TRBV28 and TRBJ2-7; 7 nucleotides align to TRBD1. The junction had 8 bases not matched to a gene; V was cut back by 0 bases and J by 3 bases. The CDR3 spans 16 residues. Germline CDR1 and CDR2: MDHEN and SYDVKM.

The chain combines TRBV7-2 with TRBJ2-7, with 10 bases fitting TRBD2. The CDR3 spans 17 residues. Germline CDR1 is SGHTA and CDR2 is FQGNSA. V was pared by 0 bases and J by 4 bases, with 9 bases of the junction left unmatched. CDR3 amino acids: CASSLAFPSSGSYEQYF. DNA of the CDR3: TGTGCCAGCAGCTTAGCGTTCCCGTCTAGCGGGAGTTACGAGCAGTACTTC.

The chain employs TRBV5-1 and TRBJ2-2, with 7 positions matching TRBD2. In germline, CDR1 is SGHRS, CDR2 YFSETQ. The CDR3 has 16 amino acids. V trimming: 4 bases; J trimming: 6 bases; junction bases outside the gene matches: 12. The CDR3 DNA is TGCGCCAGCAGCCCAGAACTAGCGAGAGGGGCCGGGGAGCTGTTTTTT. This codes for CASSPELARGAGELFF.

Of note for this clone: Distinct nucleotide sequences in the sample also encode this CDR3. The chain couples TRBV5-1 to TRBJ1-2; tentatively, D is TRBD1 (6 bases). The CDR3 is 13 residues long. Germline loops: CDR1 SGHRS, CDR2 YFSETQ. V shed 0 bases and J shed 4 bases, with 7 bases lying between them. CDR3 loop: CASSLAGVYGYTF. The CDR3 DNA reads TGCGCCAGCAGCTTGGCAGGGGTCTATGGCTACACCTTC.

V gene TRBV15 combines with J gene TRBJ1-5; no clear D gene. The CDR3 consists of 18 residues. V lost 7 bases and J lost 0, with 22 bases in between. From germline, CDR1 is LNHNV and CDR2 YYDKDF (reference sequence). This CDR3 reads CATTGGGVGILSNQPQHF. The DNA of the CDR3 is TGTGCCACCACCGGAGGCGGGGTTGGGATCCTTAGCAATCAGCCCCAGCATTTT.

The rearrangement joins TRBV4-1 to TRBJ2-5; 7 bases agree with TRBD2. The CDR3 consists of 16 residues. Germline V gene data show CDR1 as MGHRA and CDR2 as YSYEKL. V trimming: 4 bases; J trimming: 0 bases; junction bases outside the gene matches: 8. The CDR3 DNA follows: TGCGCCAGCAGCCTCCTAGCGGAGGTGAACCAAGAGACCCAGTACTTC. Its protein is CASSLLAEVNQETQYF.

This chain's CDR3 is CASSLDGFGNTIYF. CDR3 in DNA: TGCGCCAGCAGCTTGGACGGGTTTGGAAACACCATATATTTT. The chain recombines TRBV5-1 with TRBJ1-3; no definite D call. The CDR3 length is 14 residues. Germline V CDR1 and CDR2: SGHRS, YFSETQ. Trimming took 0 bases from V and 3 from J, leaving 7 bases between them. Complete variable domain (other parts from reference TRBV5-1 and TRBJ1-3): KAGVTQTPRYLIKTRGQQVTLSCSPISGHRSVSWYQQTPGQGLQFLFEYFSETQRNKGNFPGRFSGRQFSNSRSEMNVSTLELGDSALYLCASSLDGFGNTIYFGEGSWLTVV.

Only a few counts were recorded for this clone. The rearrangement joins TRBV2 to TRBJ2-3, with D perhaps TRBD2 (5 bases). The germline V gene encodes CDR1 SNHLY and CDR2 FYNNEI. The CDR3 has 16 amino acids. With 4 bases removed from V and 0 bases from J, the gap between germline ends came to 14 bases. For the CDR3, the DNA is TGTGCCAGCAGTGCCTGGACTGGTCTTAGCACAGATACGCAGTATTTT. Protein product: CASSAWTGLSTDTQYF.